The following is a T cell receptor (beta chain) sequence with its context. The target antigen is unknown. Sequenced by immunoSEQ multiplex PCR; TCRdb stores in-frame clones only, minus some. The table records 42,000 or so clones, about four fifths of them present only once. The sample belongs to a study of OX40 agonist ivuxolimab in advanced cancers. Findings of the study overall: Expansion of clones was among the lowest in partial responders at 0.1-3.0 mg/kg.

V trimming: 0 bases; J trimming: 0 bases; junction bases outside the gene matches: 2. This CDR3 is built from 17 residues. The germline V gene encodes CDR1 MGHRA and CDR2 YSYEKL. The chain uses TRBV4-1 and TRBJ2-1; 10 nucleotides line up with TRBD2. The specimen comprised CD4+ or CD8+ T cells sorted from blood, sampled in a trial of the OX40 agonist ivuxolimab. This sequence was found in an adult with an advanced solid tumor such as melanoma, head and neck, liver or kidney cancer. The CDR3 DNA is TGCGCCAGCAGCCAAGAACCTAGCGGGAGCTCCTACAATGAGCAGTTCTTC. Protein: CASSQEPSGSSYNEQFF.